This T cell receptor beta chain derives from a study of OX40 agonist ivuxolimab in advanced cancers. Overall study findings and caveats: Antigen specificity remained undetermined for the expanded peripheral T cells.

On this clone itself: What it binds is not known.

This CDR3 region has 15 residues. The trim removed 6 bases at V and 6 bases at J, leaving 5 bases unmatched. The germline V gene encodes CDR1 MNHEY and CDR2 SMNVEV (reference sequence). This table comes from immunoSEQ multiplex PCR, and its TCRdb copy is limited to in-frame clones, with some not included. Of 50,000 or so clones listed, 75% to 90% are singletons. Exclusion of a patient followed from autoimmune disease history or systemic immunosuppression. At cycle 4 day 1, cycle 7 day 1, and baseline, blood was sampled. The TCR comes from an adult with an advanced solid tumor such as melanoma, head and neck, liver or kidney cancer. The chain couples TRBV27 to TRBJ2-3; 14 nucleotides agree with TRBD2. The sequences come from CD4+ or CD8+ T cells sorted from blood, collected in a trial of the OX40 agonist ivuxolimab. The CDR3 DNA reads TGTGCCAGCAGCTTCGGGACTAGCGGGAGCGATACGCAGTATTTT. The encoded protein is CASSFGTSGSDTQYF.